Described below is a single T cell receptor beta chain sequence and its context. Data came from immunoSEQ multiplex PCR; TCRdb stores just in-frame clones and leaves some out. In the table there are about 94,000 clones, approximately 84% of which are singletons. Germline loops: CDR1 SGHNT, CDR2 YYREEE (reference sequence). The CDR3 totals 14 residues. The V and J ends lost 4 bases and 6 bases, in that order; junction bases with no gene match: 5. This entry comes from a study of blood T cell repertoires in COVID-19. Sequencing was done on a sample of peripheral blood. This receptor was identified in a man between 60 and 70 years old with acute or convalescent COVID-19. This chain uses TRBV5-4 with TRBJ1-3; 9 nucleotides agree with TRBD1. The CDR3 DNA reads TGTGCCAGCAGCCCGGACAGGGGCGCAAACACCATATATTTT. The encoded protein is CASSPDRGANTIYF.